Listed here are 16 T cell receptor beta chains from one sample, sequenced in a study of T cells in Graves' hyperthyroidism and ophthalmopathy. Amplification of TCR beta CDR3 regions used RNA as the template. HTBI primers were used for first-round RT-PCR of the TCR CDR3. From the multiplex PCR reads, TCRdb called clonotypes with MiXCR, one entry per CDR3 protein. The sample holds 350,000 to 400,000 distinct CDR3 sequences, 18% seen once. Sequenced input: blood. The receptors stem from a man in his late teens or twenties with Graves' ophthalmopathy.

The CDR3 loop reads CATSSSWRRNSGNTIYF. The CDR3 region has the DNA TGTGCCACCAGCTCCTCGTGGAGACGCAACTCTGGAAACACCATATATTTT. J is TRBJ1-3 and V is TRBV15, with unresolved D. The CDR3 runs to 17 residues. The germline gives CDR1 LNHNV, CDR2 YYDKDF (reference sequence). With 5 bases removed from V and 0 bases from J, the gap between germline ends came to 17 bases.

This chain joins TRBV24-1 and TRBJ2-1; tentative D call: TRBD2 (7 bases). V gave up 5 bases and J gave up 9 bases, with 16 bases separating them. Germline assignment: CDR1 KGHDR and CDR2 SFDVKD. CDR3 size: 14 residues. This CDR3 reads CATSAYGGRGEQFF. The CDR3 DNA follows: TGTGCCACCAGTGCTTACGGGGGGCGGGGTGAGCAGTTCTTC.

This clonotype was observed many times. The chain has TRBV20-1 and TRBJ1-1; D remains ambiguous. The CDR3 consists of 14 residues. V was trimmed by 1 base and J by 5 bases, leaving 14 bases between them. The V gene's germline CDR1 is DFQATT and CDR2 SNEGSKA (reference sequence). CDR3 DNA sequence: TGCAGTGCTAGAGGTGAAAACATCGGAACTGAAGCTTTCTTT. It yields the protein CSARGENIGTEAFF.

The chain uses TRBV5-5 and TRBJ1-5; possible D gene TRBD1, 5 bases. V lost 4 bases to trimming and J lost 5 bases, with 13 bases between them. The germline V gene encodes CDR1 SGHKS and CDR2 YYEKEE (reference sequence). CDR3 length equals 14 residues. The DNA of the CDR3 is TGTGCCAGCAGCCATTATAGAGGGGATCAGCCCCAGCATTTT. Translating it yields CASSHYRGDQPQHF.

Worth noting for this clonotype: A much larger clone is a single base away; this may be a read error. V is TRBV27 and J is TRBJ2-7; TRBD1 matches at 7 bases. From germline, CDR1 is MNHEY and CDR2 SMNVEV (reference sequence). The CDR3 is 15 residues long. The V and J ends lost 0 bases and 3 bases, in that order; junction bases with no gene match: 5. Written as DNA, the CDR3 is TGTGCCAGCAGTTTATCAACCGGGACAGTCTACGAGCAGTACTTC. Protein sequence: CASSLSTGTVYEQYF.

In this sample, this clonotype turned up a few times. V gene TRBV7-6 combines with J gene TRBJ1-5; D unclear. Trimming took off 2 bases at V and 0 bases at J, with 8 bases between the two ends. CDR1 and CDR2 (germline): SGHVS, FNYEAQ. The CDR3 runs 15 residues. DNA of the CDR3: TGTGCCAGCAGCTTAAACAGAGATAGCAATCAGCCCCAGCATTTT. It translates to CASSLNRDSNQPQHF.

This chain links TRBV5-6 with TRBJ2-1; 9 bases are shared with TRBD2. The germline V gene encodes CDR1 SGHDT and CDR2 YYEEEE. The ends lost 0 bases at V and 5 bases at J; junction bases unmatched: 9. This CDR3 has 17 residues. CDR3 sequence reads: CASSLAPASGDNNEQFF. The CDR3 DNA follows: TGTGCCAGCAGCTTGGCCCCGGCTAGCGGGGACAACAATGAGCAGTTCTTC.

The V call is TRBV20-1, the J call TRBJ1-4; D is possibly TRBD1 (5 bases). The germline gives CDR1 DFQATT, CDR2 SNEGSKA (reference sequence). The CDR3 extends over 14 amino acids. Between the trimmed V and J ends, which lost 1 base and 5 bases, there was a span of 11 bases. The CDR3 reads CSARAGGKNEKLFF. CDR3 sequence (DNA): TGCAGTGCTAGAGCGGGGGGAAAAAATGAAAAACTGTTTTTT.

The genes are TRBV6-1 and TRBJ1-5; a possible D gene is TRBD1 (5 bases). Germline CDR1 MNHNS, CDR2 SASEGT. Between the trimmed V and J ends, which lost 5 bases and 15 bases, there was a span of 20 bases. The CDR3 is 13 amino acids. Here the CDR3 reads CASSYPGRFNLHF. For the CDR3, the DNA is TGTGCCAGCAGTTATCCGGGACGGTTTAATCTGCATTTT.

A word on this clonotype: At one end, the junction sequence differs from germline, possibly due to a read error. The chain links TRBV7-9 to TRBJ1-6; TRBD1 matches 7 bases. CDR1 and CDR2 (germline): SEHNR, FQNEAQ (reference sequence). This CDR3 region has 13 residues. In DNA, the CDR3 is TGTGCCAGCTTACAGGGGATCGCTTCACCCCCCCACTTT. It specifies CASLQGIASPPHF. Based on the CDR3 plus reference TRBV7-9 and TRBJ1-6, the full variable domain is DTGVSQNPRHKITKRGQNVTFRCDPISEHNRLYWYRQTLGQGPEFLTYFQNEAQLEKSRLLSDRFSAERPKGSFSTLEIQRTEQGDSAMYLCASLQGIASPPHFGNGTRLTVT.

This clonotype was picked up a small number of times. In nucleotides, the CDR3 is TGCAGTGCTAGTCTGCTAGCGGGGACTGGAGATACGCAGTATTTT. Amino acids: CSASLLAGTGDTQYF. The chain couples TRBV20-1 to TRBJ2-3; 9 bases are a match to TRBD2. Germline assignment: CDR1 DFQATT and CDR2 SNEGSKA (reference sequence). Germline trimming cut 3 bases from V and 5 bases from J; bases unmatched to any gene: 9. The CDR3 is 15 residues long.

V and J are TRBV2 and TRBJ2-7, with 8 bases that match TRBD1. The CDR3 covers 16 residues. Germline V gives CDR1 SNHLY, CDR2 FYNNEI. With V trimmed by 6 bases and J by 0 bases, 10 bases remained unmatched. In DNA form, the CDR3 reads TGTGCCAGCAGGGACCCGGACAGGGAGAGCTCCTACGAGCAGTACTTC. Its translation: CASRDPDRESSYEQYF.

CDR3 residues: CASGRGLGEKLFF. The CDR3 DNA is TGTGCCAGCGGGAGGGGGCTGGGTGAAAAACTGTTTTTT. The J gene is TRBJ1-4, the V gene TRBV27; TRBD1 matches at 7 bases. There are 13 residues in the CDR3. The germline V gene has CDR1 MNHEY and CDR2 SMNVEV (reference sequence). V shed 8 bases and J 7 bases; nucleotides not matched to a gene: 7.

Many counts were recorded for this clonotype. In nucleotides, the CDR3 is TGTGCCAGCAGTGAAGGGACTAAGCCTTCCTACAATGAGCAGTTCTTC. Translated, it gives CASSEGTKPSYNEQFF. V gene TRBV2 combines with J gene TRBJ2-1; D is possibly TRBD2 (6 bases). The V gene's germline CDR1 is SNHLY and CDR2 FYNNEI. The CDR3 extends over 16 amino acids. V lost 1 base, J lost 1 base, and 11 bases lay in between. The full variable domain, completed using reference TRBV2 and TRBJ2-1, is EPEVTQTPSHQVTQMGQEVILRCVPISNHLYFYWYRQILGQKVEFLVSFYNNEISEKSEIFDDQFSVERPDGSNFTLKIRSTKLEDSAMYFCASSEGTKPSYNEQFFGPGTRLTVL.

The chain links TRBV6-4 to TRBJ1-5; no definite D call. Germline V gene lookup returns CDR1 MRHNA and CDR2 SNTAGT. The CDR3 covers 14 residues. Trimming shortened V by 2 bases and J by 0 bases, and 5 bases separated the two germline ends. The CDR3 sequence is CASSDILSNQPQHF. CDR3 coding DNA: TGTGCCAGCAGTGACATTCTTAGCAATCAGCCCCAGCATTTT.

This clonotype was detected many times. The chain recombines TRBV9 with TRBJ1-5; D is unclear. The CDR3 length is 14 residues. Trimming cost V 3 bases and J 1 base, with 8 bases left between them. Germline assignment: CDR1 SGDLS and CDR2 YYNGEE. In DNA form, the CDR3 reads TGTGCCAGCAGCGAAGGTGCCAGCAATCAGCCCCAGCATTTT. Translated, it gives CASSEGASNQPQHF. The entire variable domain, with the rest obtained from reference TRBV9 and TRBJ1-5, is as follows: DSGVTQTPKHLITATGQRVTLRCSPRSGDLSVYWYQQSLDQGLQFLIQYYNGEERAKGNILERFSAQQFPDLHSELNLSSLELGDSALYFCASSEGASNQPQHFGDGTRLSIL.